The source of this TCR beta chain is a study of T cell responses to AZD1222 COVID-19 vaccine. Notes on the study in general: Researchers took repertoire samples only after the peak T cell response had come.

Some clones are missing from TCRdb's copy, which holds only in-frame ones; the method was immunoSEQ multiplex PCR. The profile shows 130,000 or so clones, roughly nine tenths of them singletons. V lost 8 bases and J lost 4, with 11 bases in between. The CDR3 loop spans 12 amino acids. With respect to this clone: Antigen specificity is unknown.

This sequence originates from an adult who received the AZD1222 COVID-19 vaccine. The chain is built from TRBV12-3 or TRBV12-4 and TRBJ1-2; D might be TRBD1 (5 bases). This specimen was peripheral blood, taken 28 days after the second AZD1222 dose. The DNA of the CDR3 is TGTGCCAGCGTAGGGGACGGCTATGGCTACACCTTC. It translates to CASVGDGYGYTF.